This record covers a single T cell receptor (beta chain). The method was immunoSEQ multiplex PCR; TCRdb's version includes in-frame clones alone and lacks a portion of them. The table has fewer than 200,000 clones, around 83% seen once. The data originate from a study of blood T cell repertoires in COVID-19. The CDR3 consists of 14 residues. From germline, CDR1 is MNHEY and CDR2 SVGAGI. V was cut by 4 bases and J by 8 bases, with 15 bases left in between. The chain links TRBV6-5 to TRBJ2-1; D perhaps matches TRBD2 (5 bases). Material for sequencing was PBMCs or T cells enriched from blood (not recorded which). This receptor was obtained from a woman between 45 and 65 years old in a cohort exposed to, infected with or recovered from COVID-19 (not recorded which). The CDR3 nucleotides read TGTGCCAGCAGTTCGACCTGGAGGATCGATGAGCAGTTCTTC. Its protein product is CASSSTWRIDEQFF.